One sample yielded the 17 T cell receptor beta chains listed below, sequenced in a study of blood T cell repertoires in COVID-19. The table came from immunoSEQ multiplex PCR; TCRdb's copy has only in-frame clones and leaves some out. The data show 150,000 to 170,000 clones, more than 80% seen once. The sequencing input was peripheral blood. Receptors were obtained from a man aged 45-65 years with acute or convalescent COVID-19.

This clone has only a few counts. CDR3 in DNA: TGTGCCGGCCAAGAAAATAGCAATCAGCCCCAGCATTTT. Translated: CAGQENSNQPQHF. The chain couples TRBV30 to TRBJ1-5, with no clear D. In germline, CDR1 is GTSNPN, CDR2 SVGIG (reference sequence). The CDR3 totals 13 residues. V was shortened by 8 bases and J by 0 bases, with 11 bases between the two germline ends. The full variable domain, its missing parts supplied by reference TRBV30 and TRBJ1-5, is SQTIHQWPATLVQPVGSPLSLECTVEGTSNPNLYWYRQAAGRGLQLLFYSVGIGQISSEVPQNLSASRPQDRQFILSSKKLLLSDSGFYLCAGQENSNQPQHFGDGTRLSIL.

The chain has TRBV5-5 and TRBJ1-2, with D possibly matching TRBD1 (5 bases). Trimming removed 10 bases at V and 2 bases at J, with 15 bases between. This CDR3 has 13 residues. CDR1 SGHKS and CDR2 YYEKEE come from the germline V gene (reference sequence). The CDR3, as DNA: TGTGCCTCCCGAGGAAGGGGAAACTATGGCTACACCTTC. It codes for CASRGRGNYGYTF. The variable domain in full, with the rest retrieved from reference TRBV5-5 and TRBJ1-2, is DAGVTQSPTHLIKTRGQQVTLRCSPISGHKSVSWYQQVLGQGPQFIFQYYEKEERGRGNFPDRFSARQFPNYSSELNVNALLLGDSALYLCASRGRGNYGYTFGSGTRLTVV.

The rearrangement uses TRBV11-3 and TRBJ2-1; 7 bases line up with TRBD2. Germline-derived CDR1 and CDR2 are SGHNT and YENEEA. V shed 3 bases, J shed 11 bases, and the junction held 10 bases outside the gene matches. The CDR3 sequence is 14 residues long. The CDR3 DNA is TGTGCCAGCAGCTTGGGGAGGGCAAGCGGCAAGCAGTTCTTC. Protein: CASSLGRASGKQFF.

The CDR3, as DNA: TGTGCCAGCAGCCAACGAGGCTTAACTGAAGCTTTCTTT. Protein: CASSQRGLTEAFF. The V and J genes are TRBV3-1 (or the pseudogene TRBV3-2) and TRBJ1-1; D remains ambiguous. This CDR3 is 13 amino acids long. Trimming took 2 bases from V and 5 from J, leaving 9 bases between them. Germline V gene data show CDR1 as LGHDT and CDR2 as YNNKEL (reference sequence).

This chain uses TRBV7-9 with TRBJ1-6; 8 bases are a match to TRBD1. The CDR3 contains 14 residues. Trimming took 5 bases from V and 9 from J; bases not matched to a gene: 6. Looked up from germline, CDR1 is SEHNR and CDR2 is FQNEAQ (reference sequence). The chain's CDR3 is CASSPTGGGSPLHF. CDR3 coding DNA: TGTGCCAGCAGCCCAACAGGGGGGGGTTCACCCCTCCACTTT.

This clone has more than one count but fewer than ten. V and J are TRBV27 and TRBJ1-3; 10 nucleotides align to TRBD1. The CDR3 runs to 15 residues. The germline V gene encodes CDR1 MNHEY and CDR2 SMNVEV (reference sequence). J lost 3 bases, V lost 8 bases, and 7 bases had no gene match. The CDR3 nucleotides are TGTGCCAGCGGTCGAGGACAGGGGGATGGAAACACCATATATTTT. It specifies CASGRGQGDGNTIYF.

The chain joins TRBV6-1 to TRBJ1-5, with TRBD1 identical over 7 bases. Trimming removed 2 bases from V and 2 bases from J; junction bases left unmatched: 6. The V gene's germline CDR1 is MNHNS and CDR2 SASEGT. The CDR3 consists of 16 residues. CDR3 sequence (DNA): TGTGCCAGCAGTGAACCCACAGGGGTTCGCAATCAGCCCCAGCATTTT. This codes for CASSEPTGVRNQPQHF.

The chain recombines TRBV18 with TRBJ2-5; the match to TRBD2 covers 10 bases. V lost 3 bases and J lost 3; bases outside the gene matches: 7. This CDR3 contains 16 residues. Per germline, CDR1 KGHSH and CDR2 LQKENI. CDR3 coding DNA: TGTGCCAGCTCACCCCGATGGAGCGGGGGGGAAGAGACCCAGTACTTC. Translated, it gives CASSPRWSGGEETQYF.

This clone was counted once. This chain links TRBV5-8 with TRBJ1-4; 9 bases are a match to TRBD1. The CDR3 consists of 15 residues. Looked up from germline, CDR1 is SGHTS and CDR2 is YDEGEE. V dropped 0 bases and J dropped 7; count of bases not matched to a gene: 4. The CDR3 DNA sequence: TGTGCCAGCAGCTTGGGGGACAGGGATTTTGAAAAACTGTTTTTT. Translation gives CASSLGDRDFEKLFF. Full variable domain (rest looked up from reference TRBV5-8 and TRBJ1-4): EAGVTQSPTHLIKTRGQQATLRCSPISGHTSVYWYQQALGLGLQFLLWYDEGEERNRGNFPPRFSGRQFPNYSSELNVNALELEDSALYLCASSLGDRDFEKLFFGSGTQLSVL.

V and J are TRBV4-3 and TRBJ1-2, with unresolved D. The V end lost 0 bases, the J end lost 6 bases, and 23 bases lay between the germline ends. This CDR3 comprises 18 residues. The germline CDR1 and CDR2 sequences are LGHNA and YSLEER. The CDR3 is CASSQDLDPARGPNGYTF. CDR3 nucleotide sequence: TGCGCCAGCAGCCAAGACCTGGATCCGGCGCGAGGGCCGAATGGCTACACCTTC.

The rearrangement joins TRBV27 to TRBJ2-7; a weak D match, TRBD1 (6 bases). Germline V lookup: CDR1 MNHEY, CDR2 SMNVEV (reference sequence). This CDR3 contains 13 residues. The V end lost 5 bases, the J end lost 2 bases, and 10 bases lay between the germline ends. The CDR3 spells CASSQDRTYEQYF. Here the CDR3 DNA reads TGTGCCAGCAGTCAAGACAGGACCTACGAGCAGTACTTC.

The V gene is TRBV6-2 or TRBV6-3, the J gene TRBJ2-2; TRBD1 matches 9 bases. V lost 2 bases, J lost 2 bases, and 3 bases stayed unmatched. Germline V lookup: CDR1 MNHEY, CDR2 SVGEGT. The CDR3 extends over 16 amino acids. The CDR3 reads CASSYGTGSNTGELFF. In DNA, the CDR3 is TGTGCCAGCAGTTACGGGACAGGGAGCAACACCGGGGAGCTGTTTTTT.

The J gene is TRBJ1-2, the V gene TRBV6-5; D remains ambiguous. Trimming stripped 7 bases from V and 4 bases from J, with 13 bases between. Germline V gene sequence: CDR1 MNHEY, CDR2 SVGAGI. The CDR3 spans 13 residues. This chain's CDR3 is CASKPGITYGYTF. In DNA, the CDR3 is TGTGCCAGCAAGCCGGGGATAACCTATGGCTACACCTTC.

The J gene is TRBJ1-4, the V gene TRBV7-6, with 7 bases that match TRBD1. Unmatched junction bases numbered 5, after V lost 5 bases and J lost 8 bases. From germline, CDR1 is SGHVS and CDR2 FNYEAQ. The CDR3 extends over 13 amino acids. The CDR3 sequence: CASSRDSGEKLFF. For the CDR3, the DNA is TGTGCCAGCAGCCGGGACAGCGGAGAAAAACTGTTTTTT.

For the CDR3, the DNA is TGCAGCGGCTTGACTAGCGGGAGTTACGAGCAGTACTTC. This codes for CSGLTSGSYEQYF. The V gene is TRBV29-1, the J gene TRBJ2-7, with 12 bases matching TRBD2. Germline-derived CDR1 and CDR2 are SQVTM and ANQGSEA. The trim removed 7 bases at V and 4 bases at J, leaving 5 bases unmatched. This CDR3 spans 13 amino acids.

The chain joins TRBV18 to TRBJ1-1; possibly TRBD1 for D (6 bases). CDR1 is KGHSH, CDR2 LQKENI, per germline. The V end lost 0 bases, the J end lost 3 bases, and 8 bases lay between the germline ends. The CDR3 is 14 residues long. CDR3: CASSPPDRHTEAFF. In nucleotides, the CDR3 is TGTGCCAGCTCACCACCCGACAGGCACACTGAAGCTTTCTTT.

The V gene is TRBV7-2, the J gene TRBJ2-7, with D uncertain. Germline CDR1 and CDR2: SGHTA and FQGNSA. This CDR3 region has 16 residues. Trimming left V 2 bases short and J 4 bases short, with 18 bases between. CDR3 amino acids: CASSLSAATDLYEQYF. CDR3 coding DNA: TGTGCCAGCAGCTTAAGCGCGGCCACCGACCTTTACGAGCAGTACTTC.